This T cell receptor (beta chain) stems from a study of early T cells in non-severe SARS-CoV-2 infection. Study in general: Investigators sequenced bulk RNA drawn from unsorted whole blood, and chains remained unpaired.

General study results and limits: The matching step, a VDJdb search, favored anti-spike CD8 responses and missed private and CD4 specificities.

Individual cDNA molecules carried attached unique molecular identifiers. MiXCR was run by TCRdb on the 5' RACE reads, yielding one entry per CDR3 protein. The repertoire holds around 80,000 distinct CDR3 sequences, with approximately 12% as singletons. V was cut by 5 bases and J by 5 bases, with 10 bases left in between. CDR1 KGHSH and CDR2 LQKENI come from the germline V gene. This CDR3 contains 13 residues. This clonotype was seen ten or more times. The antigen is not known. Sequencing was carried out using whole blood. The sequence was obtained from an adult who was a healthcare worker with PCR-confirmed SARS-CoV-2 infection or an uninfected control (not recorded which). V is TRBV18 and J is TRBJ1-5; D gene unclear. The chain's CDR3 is CASSSLKDQPQHF. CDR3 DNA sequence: TGTGCCAGCTCATCGTTGAAGGATCAGCCCCAGCATTTT.